This T cell receptor beta chain was retrieved from a study of human T cells and chemical hapten exposure. At the level of the study: An area of 2 cm by 2 cm on upper inner arm skin received 2% DPC for sensitization.

The V end was cut by 3 bases, the J end by 2 bases, with 18 bases between. This CDR3 is 16 amino acids long. Germline CDR1 is GTSNPN and CDR2 is SVGIG (reference sequence). Time point in this sample: pre-sensitization, week 0. Sample treatment: therapeutic diphenylcyclopropenone sensitization with weekly scalp DPC. One entry per CDR3 protein results from TCRdb running MiXCR on the RACE reads. The sample holds fewer than 50,000 distinct CDR3 sequences, 7.6% seen once. This receptor was identified in a woman aged 50 to 60 with alopecia areata. Some clones in this sample may be carry-over from other donors' samples. The rearrangement joins TRBV30 to TRBJ2-3, with a possible D match to TRBD1 (6 bases). The specimen comprised whole blood, sampled in connection with sensitization to the hapten diphenylcyclopropenone (DPC). The CDR3, as DNA: TGTGCCTGGAGCTTGGCCCTCAGGGGCAACACAGATACGCAGTATTTT. It specifies CAWSLALRGNTDTQYF.